The 10 T cell receptor beta chains below were found in one sample sequenced in a study of CD8 T cell repertoires and HIV-1 epitope variants. The protocol was immunoSEQ multiplex PCR, while the TCRdb copy is restricted to in-frame clones and leaves out a portion. The repertoire holds about 5,600 clones, with about 65% as singletons. These receptors are not linked to any known antigen. Sequencing was performed on cultured CD8+ T cells derived from PBMCs. The receptor set was obtained from a male donor with HIV.

The rearrangement joins TRBV19 to TRBJ1-1; no firm D call. Per the germline V gene, CDR1 is LNHDA and CDR2 is SQIVND (reference sequence). The CDR3 extends over 15 amino acids. V lost 3 bases and J 0 bases, leaving 11 bases between the germline ends. The CDR3 sequence is CASSMGRTLNTEAFF. CDR3 nucleotide sequence: TGTGCCAGTAGTATGGGCAGGACGTTGAACACTGAAGCTTTCTTT.

This clone has just a few counts. The rearrangement links TRBV6-5 to TRBJ1-1; D gene unclear. The ends were cut back, 4 bases at V and 0 bases at J, with 12 bases in the middle. Per the germline V gene, CDR1 is MNHEY and CDR2 is SVGAGI. This CDR3 is built from 15 residues. CDR3 in amino acids: CASSWTFALNTEAFF. The CDR3 nucleotides read TGTGCCAGCAGTTGGACCTTCGCCTTGAACACTGAAGCTTTCTTT.

This clone was detected only a few times. This rearrangement joins TRBV4-2 to TRBJ1-1; no reliable D call. The CDR3 loop spans 14 amino acids. Germline CDR1 LGHNA, CDR2 YNFKEQ. V was pared by 1 base and J by 2 bases, with 8 bases between. The CDR3 region has the DNA TGTGCCAGCAGCCAAGTGGGCATTAACACTGAAGCTTTCTTT. Protein: CASSQVGINTEAFF.

This clone was seen a few times. This chain connects TRBV7-8 to TRBJ2-7, with D tentatively TRBD2 (5 bases). CDR3 length equals 17 residues. V was shortened by 5 bases and J by 5 bases, with 25 bases between the two germline ends. Germline CDR1 is SGHVS and CDR2 is FQNEAQ. CDR3 protein: CASSLVIPGKQWDEQYF. The CDR3 bases are TGTGCCAGCAGCCTCGTTATACCGGGGAAACAGTGGGACGAGCAGTACTTC.

V gene TRBV7-9 combines with J gene TRBJ1-1; no clear D gene. The CDR3 runs to 12 residues. From germline, CDR1 is SEHNR and CDR2 FQNEAQ (reference sequence). V lost 5 bases and J lost 0, with 4 bases in between. The CDR3 DNA follows: TGTGCCAGCAGCCAAGTGAACACTGAAGCTTTCTTT. Its protein product is CASSQVNTEAFF.

The chain couples TRBV13 to TRBJ1-1, with D perhaps TRBD1 (6 bases). V gave up 5 bases and J gave up 5 bases, with 15 bases separating them. The CDR3 is 14 residues long. Germline V gene lookup returns CDR1 PRHDT and CDR2 FYEKMQ (reference sequence). The chain's CDR3 is CASSPEGGKTEAFF. CDR3 DNA: TGTGCCAGCAGCCCCGAGGGGGGAAAGACTGAAGCTTTCTTT. The full variable domain, its missing parts supplied by reference TRBV13 and TRBJ1-1, is AAGVIQSPRHLIKEKRETATLKCYPIPRHDTVYWYQQGPGQDPQFLISFYEKMQSDKGSIPDRFSAQQFSDYHSELNMSSLELGDSALYFCASSPEGGKTEAFFGQGTRLTVV.

This sequence joins TRBV15 and TRBJ2-7; weak D call: TRBD1 (6 bases). The CDR3 totals 14 residues. V gave up 3 bases and J gave up 5 bases, with 14 bases separating them. CDR1 is LNHNV and CDR2 is YYDKDF in the germline V gene (reference sequence). CDR3 coding DNA: TGTGCCACCAGCAGCAGCTATGGGGGCCACGAGCAGTACTTC. Translated, it gives CATSSSYGGHEQYF.

The sample holds one count of this clone. The chain employs TRBV27 and TRBJ1-2; the D gene is possibly TRBD1 (5 bases). The CDR3 spans 13 residues. V lost 4 bases to trimming and J lost 0 bases, with 6 bases between them. Germline V gene data show CDR1 as MNHEY and CDR2 as SMNVEV (reference sequence). In nucleotides, the CDR3 is TGTGCCAGCAGTTCCAGGGCTAACTATGGCTACACCTTC. As protein: CASSSRANYGYTF.

This clone came up a few times. This CDR3 reads CASSEIQGAINEQYF. The CDR3 region has the DNA TGTGCCAGCAGCGAGATTCAGGGGGCGATCAACGAGCAGTACTTC. The chain recombines TRBV7-9 with TRBJ2-7; 8 bases line up with TRBD1. V shed 5 bases and J 5 bases; nucleotides not matched to a gene: 11. This CDR3 contains 15 residues. The germline gives CDR1 SEHNR, CDR2 FQNEAQ (reference sequence).

CDR3 DNA: TGTGCCAGCTACACCGGGGAGCTGTTTTTT. It translates to CASYTGELFF. The V call is TRBV2, the J call TRBJ2-2; D not resolved. V lost 8 bases and J 3 bases, leaving 1 base between the germline ends. This CDR3 spans 10 amino acids. Germline V gene lookup returns CDR1 SNHLY and CDR2 FYNNEI.